This passage covers 5 T cell receptor beta chains from one sample sequenced in a study of monozygotic twins with inflammatory bowel disease. For each CDR3 protein, TCRdb gives one entry from its re-call of the 5' RACE reads, without DNA. The sample shows approximately 400,000 distinct CDR3 sequences, and approximately 2.3% sits with its ten largest clones. Sequences were obtained from blood. The receptor set was obtained from a human donor with ulcerative colitis or Crohn's disease, or a healthy co-twin of an affected twin (not recorded which).

The J gene is TRBJ1-5, the V gene TRBV7-2. Germline loops: CDR1 SGHTA, CDR2 FQGNSA. This CDR3 is built from 14 residues. CDR3 loop: CASSLGRSNQPQHF.

The rearrangement joins TRBV18 to TRBJ2-3; TCRdb names TRBD1, which stays unverified in the absence of DNA. This CDR3 comprises 17 residues. The germline CDR1 and CDR2 sequences are KGHSH and LQKENI. CDR3: CASSPGQGKRGTDTQYF.

The chain joins TRBV7-2 to TRBJ2-1; no DNA is available, so the TRBD2 call from TCRdb remains unchecked. CDR3 length equals 15 residues. Looked up from germline, CDR1 is SGHTA and CDR2 is FQGNSA. The CDR3 reads CASSLGLALHNEQFF.

The rearrangement joins TRBV2 to TRBJ2-4. CDR3 size: 14 residues. CDR1 and CDR2 from the germline V gene are SNHLY and FYNNEI. CDR3 in amino acids: CASGSPFTKNIQYF.

The chain combines TRBV7-2 with TRBJ2-5; TCRdb returns TRBD2, unconfirmable since there is no DNA. This CDR3 region has 11 residues. Germline V CDR1 and CDR2: SGHTA, FQGNSA. The CDR3 here is CASSRSGTQYF.